Listed here are 17 T cell receptor beta chains from one sample, sequenced in a study of chemoradiotherapy in HPV16-positive cancers. The repertoire was sequenced with immunoSEQ multiplex PCR; TCRdb's copy has only in-frame clones and lacks some. The sample yields tens of thousands of clones, 93% seen once. Sequencing used blood, obtained from a patient who underwent chemoradiotherapy. These receptors came from a human donor with HPV-associated anogenital cancer.

The DNA for the CDR3 is TGTGCCAGCATCCCGGGCCAAATCAACTCACCCCTCCACTTT. Protein: CASIPGQINSPLHF. The rearrangement joins TRBV28 to TRBJ1-6; no clear D gene. Deletions cut 7 bases from V and 10 bases from J, with 17 bases between. CDR3 length: 14 residues. Germline values: CDR1 MDHEN, CDR2 SYDVKM.

The rearrangement joins TRBV7-9 to TRBJ2-4; D remains ambiguous. Trimming took 5 bases from V and 4 from J, leaving 12 bases between them. The CDR3 is 14 amino acids. Germline loops: CDR1 SEHNR, CDR2 FQNEAQ (reference sequence). CDR3 sequence (DNA): TGTGCCAGCAGCCCCAGGACGGATAAAAACATTCAGTACTTC. Protein sequence: CASSPRTDKNIQYF. The variable domain in full, completed from reference TRBV7-9 and TRBJ2-4, reads DTGVSQNPRHKITKRGQNVTFRCDPISEHNRLYWYRQTLGQGPEFLTYFQNEAQLEKSRLLSDRFSAERPKGSFSTLEIQRTEQGDSAMYLCASSPRTDKNIQYFGAGTRLSVL.

The V call is TRBV7-9, the J call TRBJ2-2; tentatively, D is TRBD2 (6 bases). CDR3 length: 16 residues. V was trimmed by 1 base and J by 4 bases, leaving 13 bases between them. Germline V gives CDR1 SEHNR, CDR2 FQNEAQ (reference sequence). The CDR3 nucleotides are TGTGCCAGCAGCTTAGTGCGGGGTGCCGGCACCGGGGAGCTGTTTTTT. It yields the protein CASSLVRGAGTGELFF.

In DNA, the CDR3 is TGCGCCAGCACCCCCCTTGAGGATGGTGCTGAGGAGACCCAGTACTTC. Protein: CASTPLEDGAEETQYF. The chain joins TRBV23-1 to TRBJ2-5, with D unresolved. TRBV23-1 is an ORF, and what it does is uncertain. This CDR3 spans 16 amino acids. V was pared by 7 bases and J by 5 bases, with 23 bases between.

V is TRBV9 and J is TRBJ1-1; D is unresolved. The CDR3 covers 12 residues. V shed 4 bases and J shed 1 base, with 5 bases lying between them. Germline V CDR1 and CDR2: SGDLS, YYNGEE. This chain's CDR3 is CASSKKNTEAFF. CDR3 nucleotide sequence: TGTGCCAGCAGCAAAAAGAACACTGAAGCTTTCTTT.

The V gene is TRBV27, the J gene TRBJ2-7; 7 nucleotides match TRBD2. V shed 4 bases, J shed 9 bases, and the junction held 12 bases outside the gene matches. The CDR3 covers 14 residues. Per germline, CDR1 MNHEY and CDR2 SMNVEV (reference sequence). The CDR3 DNA reads TGTGCCAGCAGTTCAGCGGGATACTTACGGGGGCAGTACTTC. Translated, it gives CASSSAGYLRGQYF.

The chain carries TRBV7-2 and TRBJ2-5; D uncertain. There are 13 residues in the CDR3. Trimming cost V 5 bases and J 2 bases, with 9 bases left between them. Per germline, CDR1 SGHTA and CDR2 FQGNSA. CDR3 sequence (DNA): TGTGCCAGCAGCCTTCGGATACAAGAGACCCAGTACTTC. Protein: CASSLRIQETQYF.

CDR3 region: CASSIGQGRNQPQHF. The DNA of the CDR3 is TGTGCCAGCAGCATAGGACAGGGGAGAAATCAGCCCCAGCATTTT. The genes are TRBV7-8 and TRBJ1-5; TRBD1 matches at 9 bases. The CDR3 sequence is 15 residues long. Per germline, CDR1 SGHVS and CDR2 FQNEAQ. J was trimmed by 4 bases and V by 5 bases; bases with no gene match: 6.

The table lists this clone with a count of one. The chain recombines TRBV18 with TRBJ1-5, with 10 bases matching TRBD1. In germline, CDR1 is KGHSH, CDR2 LQKENI. After removal of 6 bases from V and 8 bases from J, the junction contained 4 bases not matched to a gene. This CDR3 is 13 amino acids long. This CDR3 is CASSTGGKKPQHF. CDR3 in DNA: TGTGCCAGCTCGACAGGGGGCAAAAAGCCCCAGCATTTT.

The chain has TRBV5-5 and TRBJ2-7, with 7 nucleotides matching TRBD1. With V trimmed by 3 bases and J by 5 bases, 8 bases remained unmatched. CDR3 length: 14 residues. Germline V gene sequence: CDR1 SGHKS, CDR2 YYEKEE (reference sequence). The chain's CDR3 is CASSSLQGIHEQYF. CDR3 DNA sequence: TGTGCCAGCAGCTCCTTACAGGGGATCCACGAGCAGTACTTC.

The chain links TRBV6-6 to TRBJ2-7; D unclear. The CDR3 sequence is 14 residues long. Germline V gene sequence: CDR1 MNHNY, CDR2 SVGAGI (reference sequence). Trimming stripped 0 bases from V and 3 bases from J, with 9 bases between. CDR3 protein: CASSYSNQLYEQYF. CDR3 sequence (DNA): TGTGCCAGCAGTTACTCGAATCAGCTCTACGAGCAGTACTTC.

Regarding this clone: The conserved phenylalanine or tryptophan normally closing the CDR3 is absent here, so this likely arose from a read error. The V gene is TRBV9, the J gene TRBJ2-7; tentative D call: TRBD2 (7 bases). The CDR3 consists of 17 residues. The V and J ends lost 0 bases and 2 bases respectively, with 18 bases between them. CDR1 and CDR2 (germline): SGDLS, YYNGEE. In DNA, the CDR3 is TGTGCCAGCAGCGTAGGGGGAGGGGGGGTAATCCCCTACGAGCAGTACCTC. Residues: CASSVGGGGVIPYEQYL.

CDR3 region: CASSVEPGNYGYTF. The CDR3 bases are TGTGCCAGCAGCGTAGAACCAGGGAACTATGGCTACACCTTC. The chain recombines TRBV9 with TRBJ1-2; possibly TRBD1 for D (5 bases). Trimming removed 0 bases from V and 2 bases from J, with 8 bases in between. This CDR3 is 14 amino acids long. The V gene's germline CDR1 is SGDLS and CDR2 YYNGEE.

The J gene is TRBJ2-6, the V gene TRBV7-9, with D perhaps matching TRBD1 or TRBD2 (6 bases each). The CDR3 has 13 residues. Germline values: CDR1 SEHNR, CDR2 FQNEAQ (reference sequence). The ends were cut back, 5 bases at V and 15 bases at J, with 17 bases in the middle. DNA of the CDR3: TGTGCCAGCAGCCCTGGTGGGGGGCCAGGCCTGACTTTC. Residues: CASSPGGGPGLTF.

This clone was counted once. The chain joins TRBV11-3 to TRBJ2-3, with 7 bases aligning to TRBD2. Unmatched junction bases numbered 4, after V lost 2 bases and J lost 5 bases. Germline CDR1 SGHNT, CDR2 YENEEA. This CDR3 is built from 14 residues. The CDR3 DNA follows: TGTGCCAGCAGCTTACTAGGGGAGGGAGATACGCAGTATTTT. It translates to CASSLLGEGDTQYF. Using reference TRBV11-3 and TRBJ2-3 for the parts outside the CDR3, the full variable domain is EAGVVQSPRYKIIEKKQPVAFWCNPISGHNTLYWYLQNLGQGPELLIRYENEEAVDDSQLPKDRFSAERLKGVDSTLKIQPAELGDSAVYLCASSLLGEGDTQYFGPGTRLTVL.

In this sample, this clone turned up a few times. The chain links TRBV18 to TRBJ2-7; D is perhaps TRBD1 or TRBD2 (5 bases each). Trimming took 2 bases from V and 4 from J, leaving 15 bases between them. Germline V gives CDR1 KGHSH, CDR2 LQKENI. This CDR3 comprises 15 residues. CDR3 in DNA: TGTGCCAGCTCACCAGGGGTTGGGGGTGAATACGAGCAGTACTTC. It is translated as CASSPGVGGEYEQYF.

The rearrangement uses TRBV11-2 and TRBJ1-5; possible D gene TRBD1, 5 bases. The CDR3 has 14 residues. Trimming shortened V by 3 bases and J by 5 bases, and 11 bases separated the two germline ends. The germline V gene has CDR1 SGHAT and CDR2 FQNNGV. The CDR3 DNA reads TGTGCCAGCAGCTTTGGGGGAGGGGATCAGCCCCAGCATTTT. Its protein product is CASSFGGGDQPQHF.